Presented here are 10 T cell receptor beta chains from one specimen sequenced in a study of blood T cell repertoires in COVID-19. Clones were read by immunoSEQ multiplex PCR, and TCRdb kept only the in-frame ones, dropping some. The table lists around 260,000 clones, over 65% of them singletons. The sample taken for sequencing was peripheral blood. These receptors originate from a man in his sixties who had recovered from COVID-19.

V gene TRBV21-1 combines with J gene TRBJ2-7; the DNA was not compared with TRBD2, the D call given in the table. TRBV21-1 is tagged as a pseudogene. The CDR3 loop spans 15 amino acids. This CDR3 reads CASSKETGGTYEQYF. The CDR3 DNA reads TGTGCCAGCAGCAAAGAAACGGGGGGCACCTACGAGCAGTACTTC.

CDR3 region: CASIMTGKGQPQHF. CDR3 DNA: TGTGCCAGTATTATGACAGGGAAAGGTCAGCCCCAGCATTTT. The gene calls are TRBV19 and TRBJ1-5; 7 nucleotides match TRBD1. CDR1 and CDR2 (germline): LNHDA, SQIVND (reference sequence). The CDR3 is made up of 14 amino acids. Trimming took 7 bases from V and 6 from J; bases not matched to a gene: 9.

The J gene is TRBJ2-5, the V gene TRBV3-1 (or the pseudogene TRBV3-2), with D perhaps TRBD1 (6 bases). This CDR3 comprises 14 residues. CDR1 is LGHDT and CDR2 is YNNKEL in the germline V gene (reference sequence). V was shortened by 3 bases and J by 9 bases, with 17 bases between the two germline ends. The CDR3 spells CASSQDSPNGAQYF. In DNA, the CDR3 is TGTGCCAGCAGCCAGGACAGCCCAAACGGGGCCCAGTACTTC.

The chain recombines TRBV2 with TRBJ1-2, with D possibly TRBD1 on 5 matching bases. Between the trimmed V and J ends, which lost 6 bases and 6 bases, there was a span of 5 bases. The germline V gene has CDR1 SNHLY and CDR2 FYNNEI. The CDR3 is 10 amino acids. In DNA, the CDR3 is TGTGCCAGCAGGGGGCATGGCTACACCTTC. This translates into CASRGHGYTF.

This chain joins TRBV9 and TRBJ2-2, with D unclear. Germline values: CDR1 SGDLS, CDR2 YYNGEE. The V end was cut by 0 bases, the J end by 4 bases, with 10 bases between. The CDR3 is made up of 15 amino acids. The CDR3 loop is CASSVAGFGTGELFF. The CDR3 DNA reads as TGTGCCAGCAGCGTAGCAGGATTCGGCACCGGGGAGCTGTTTTTT. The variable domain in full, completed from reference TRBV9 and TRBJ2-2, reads DSGVTQTPKHLITATGQRVTLRCSPRSGDLSVYWYQQSLDQGLQFLIQYYNGEERAKGNILERFSAQQFPDLHSELNLSSLELGDSALYFCASSVAGFGTGELFFGEGSRLTVL.

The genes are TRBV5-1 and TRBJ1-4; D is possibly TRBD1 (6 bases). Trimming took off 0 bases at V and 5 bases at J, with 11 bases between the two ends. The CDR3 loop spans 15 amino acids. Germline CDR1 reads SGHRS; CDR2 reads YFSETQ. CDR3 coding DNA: TGCGCCAGCAGCTTGGCGACAGGAAAGAATGAAAAACTGTTTTTT. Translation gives CASSLATGKNEKLFF.

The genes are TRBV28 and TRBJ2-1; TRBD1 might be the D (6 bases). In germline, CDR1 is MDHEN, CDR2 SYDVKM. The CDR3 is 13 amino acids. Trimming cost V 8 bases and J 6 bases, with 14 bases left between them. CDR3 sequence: CASLDWTANEQFF. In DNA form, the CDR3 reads TGTGCCAGCCTCGATTGGACAGCCAATGAGCAGTTCTTC. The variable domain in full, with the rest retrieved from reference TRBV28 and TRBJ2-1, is DVKVTQSSRYLVKRTGEKVFLECVQDMDHENMFWYRQDPGLGLRLIYFSYDVKMKEKGDIPEGYSVSREKKERFSLILESASTNQTSMYLCASLDWTANEQFFGPGTRLTVL.

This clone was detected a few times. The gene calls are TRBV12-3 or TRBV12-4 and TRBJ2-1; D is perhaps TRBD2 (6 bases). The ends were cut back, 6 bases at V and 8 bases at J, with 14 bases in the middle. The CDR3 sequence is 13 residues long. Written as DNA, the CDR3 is TGTGCCAGCAGACACGGGAGTCTGGATGAGCAGTTCTTC. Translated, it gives CASRHGSLDEQFF.

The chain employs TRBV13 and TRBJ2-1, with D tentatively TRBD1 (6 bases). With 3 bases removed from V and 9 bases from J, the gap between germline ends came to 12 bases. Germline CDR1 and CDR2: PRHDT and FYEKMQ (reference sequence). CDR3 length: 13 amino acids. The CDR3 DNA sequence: TGTGCCAGCAGCTTGGAACTAGGGGGTGAGCAGTTCTTC. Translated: CASSLELGGEQFF.

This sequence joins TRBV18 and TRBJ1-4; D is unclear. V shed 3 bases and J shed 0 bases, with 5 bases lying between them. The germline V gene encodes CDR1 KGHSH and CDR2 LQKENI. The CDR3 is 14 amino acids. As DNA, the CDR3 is TGTGCCAGCTCACCGCAGGCAACTAATGAAAAACTGTTTTTT. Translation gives CASSPQATNEKLFF.